This T cell receptor (beta chain) originates from a study of shared clonotypes between healthy human individuals (dated by TCRdb to 2020 to 2021). In the study overall: The cohort comprised two women and a few men aged 18 to 49 years. Per donor, three plates each were used for CD4 naive and CD4 memory, two for CD8 naive, and one for CD8 memory. To estimate repertoire size and how much clonotype sharing occurs between individuals, the study deeply sequenced the blood TCR repertoires of a handful of healthy adults. To increase sequencing depth and limit assay-specific biases, different laboratories used diverse techniques to prepare libraries and sequence TCR repertoires. Between about 0.8 and 9 billion PBMCs per donor were obtained by leukapheresis. Overall study results and their limits: Sampling was restricted to blood, and TCR repertoires in tissue are likely to differ from TCR repertoires in blood. Because the study included a small number of donors, the genetic and exposure-history diversity represented was limited. Higher generation probabilities were observed for clonotypes shared by all four sorted-subset donors than for non-shared clonotypes. Pairwise subsampling indicated that sequencing depth was expected to affect the degree of clonotype sharing among donors. Across a few donors, 5% to 6% of naive CD4, 3% to 3.5% of naive CD8, roughly 2.2% of memory CD4, and approximately 0.42% of memory CD8 clonotypes were shared. Even with the large sequencing depth, rarefaction of the sorted-subset datasets indicated that sequencing was incomplete. Larger estimated clonotype richness was generally found for naive subsets than for memory subsets.

Using the deep immunoSEQ assay, TCR CDR3 regions were amplified from genomic DNA by multiplex PCR. Genomic DNA extracted from each cell subset was distributed evenly over all wells of several immunoSEQ 96-well plates, and each plate served as one replicate. Each replicate PCR for sorted subsets received approximately 220 ng genomic DNA, equal to roughly 33,000 T cell genomes. Purified libraries were quantified with a Qubit 3.0 fluorometer, sized on a Bioanalyzer 2100, and re-quantified with the KAPA Library Quantification kit. A separate single-read 150-cycle Illumina NextSeq 550 flow cell was used to sequence each immunoSEQ 96-well plate. The authors processed their data as follows. The immunoSEQ output contained only junctional sequences without quality scores, so filtering could not match that applied to full-length reads. Sequences were annotated with PyIR, a Python wrapper for IgBLAST v1.9, using IMGT germline references to assign V/J genes and CDR3. Reads were removed for weak V/J assignments (E-value above 1e-6), missing CDR3, stop codons, out-of-frame junctions, or ambiguous translated residues. V3J clonotypes were defined by identical inferred V gene, J gene, and CDR3 amino acid sequence. Percentage overlap between repertoires was computed as shared unique clonotypes divided by the size of the smaller repertoire. RTK rarefaction, the Chao1 estimator, and Recon v2.1 estimates of unobserved clonotypes were used to assess repertoire richness. For all TCRbeta clonotypes obtained by the gDNA method from a handful of donors, generation probabilities were computed with OLGA. TCRdb mirrors the immuneACCESS table, restricted to in-frame sequences. Some clones are absent from its copies; in checked studies, under half trace to an unresolved V gene, and the reason for the others is unknown. The V and J calls and the clone size are those of that table, but D and trimming were determined from the DNA. This sample lists some 2 million clones; 95% were detected once. 0.13% of the sample is in the top ten clones.

Concerning this clone itself: The clone's antigen remains unknown. No much larger clone exists at a distance of one base, and base qualities are not known.

The donors were healthy, HIV-negative adults with no recently reported acute infections or vaccinations. Every donor was a Caucasian adult residing in Nashville, Tennessee, USA. CD4+ T cells were enriched through magnetic negative selection, after which naive cells were positively selected on CD45RA and the remaining negative fraction served as the memory subset. After blood collection by leukapheresis, PBMCs were isolated using Ficoll-Histopaque density gradient centrifugation and then cryopreserved in the vapor phase of liquid nitrogen. Analytical flow cytometry was used to check the purity and quantity of every magnetically sorted T cell population. Genomic DNA was isolated from each sorted fraction and quantified by UV absorbance on a Nanodrop 2000c. Sample: naive CD4+ T cells sorted from blood. Read against the paper, the sample's cell subset or site label means: CD45RA+ positively selected. The receptor comes from a man aged 18 to 29 in good health.

Here the CDR3 is given as CASSQVGLPGEKLFF. The nucleotide sequence is given as TGCGCCAGCAGCCAAGTCGGGCTACCGGGCGAAAAACTGTTTTTT. The chain employs TRBV4-1 and TRBJ1-4; there is no confident call for the D gene. The CDR1 and CDR2 encoded by the germline V gene are MGHRA and YSYEKL. V loses 1 base of germline sequence and J loses 8 bases, and the interval between the two ends is 14 bases. The CDR3 contains 15 residues, cysteine and phenylalanine counted. CDR3 DNA is the only sequence kept; it has 45 bases, read in frame from the first base.